This T cell receptor beta chain was obtained from a study of blood T cell repertoires in COVID-19. Generated by immunoSEQ multiplex PCR, the TCRdb table keeps only in-frame clones and is missing some. This sample has under 130,000 clones, with approximately 72% found just once. Germline assignment: CDR1 SEHNR and CDR2 FQNEAQ (reference sequence). Trimming removed 3 bases at V and 2 bases at J, with 10 bases between. This CDR3 is built from 14 residues. The chain uses TRBV7-9 and TRBJ2-5; D call uncertain. The material sequenced was peripheral blood. The TCR comes from a woman between 65 and 79 years old with acute or convalescent COVID-19. Here the CDR3 reads CASSFQSKQETQYF. DNA of the CDR3: TGTGCCAGCAGCTTTCAGTCAAAACAAGAGACCCAGTACTTC.